These 12 T cell receptor beta chains originate from one sample sequenced in a study of T cell changes during pregnancy in multiple sclerosis. TCRdb keeps only in-frame clones here, not all; method: immunoSEQ multiplex PCR. The data show approximately 85,000 clones, with about 89% seen just once and approximately 2.5% held by the top ten. The sample in question was peripheral blood, obtained in the first trimester of pregnancy. The source of these receptors is a female donor with multiple sclerosis, enrolled in a pregnancy study.

This clone was counted a single time. V gene TRBV28 combines with J gene TRBJ2-7; 9 positions match TRBD1. The V segment lost 5 bases and the J segment 5 bases; nucleotides outside the gene matches: 13. Germline loops: CDR1 MDHEN, CDR2 SYDVKM. The CDR3 sequence is 16 residues long. The CDR3: CASSHSYRGLVNEQYF. The CDR3 coding sequence is TGTGCCAGCAGTCACTCGTACAGGGGGCTTGTGAACGAGCAGTACTTC. Combining the CDR3 with reference TRBV28 and TRBJ2-7 gives the whole variable domain DVKVTQSSRYLVKRTGEKVFLECVQDMDHENMFWYRQDPGLGLRLIYFSYDVKMKEKGDIPEGYSVSREKKERFSLILESASTNQTSMYLCASSHSYRGLVNEQYFGPGTRLTVT.

J is TRBJ2-1 and V is TRBV28; tentatively, D is TRBD1 (5 bases). This CDR3 spans 13 amino acids. The V and J ends lost 6 bases and 1 base respectively, with 7 bases between them. CDR1 and CDR2 from the germline V gene are MDHEN and SYDVKM. The CDR3 sequence: CASRQESYNEQFF. DNA for the CDR3: TGTGCCAGCAGACAGGAGTCCTACAATGAGCAGTTCTTC.

This clone has a single count. The CDR3 DNA sequence: TGTGCCAGCAGCCCTACCCGTGGAGATCGGAGCACAGATACGCAGTATTTT. This codes for CASSPTRGDRSTDTQYF. This rearrangement joins TRBV9 to TRBJ2-3; no clear D gene. The CDR3 covers 17 residues. The V and J ends lost 4 bases and 0 bases respectively, with 18 bases between them. Per germline, CDR1 SGDLS and CDR2 YYNGEE. Complete variable domain (other parts from reference TRBV9 and TRBJ2-3): DSGVTQTPKHLITATGQRVTLRCSPRSGDLSVYWYQQSLDQGLQFLIQYYNGEERAKGNILERFSAQQFPDLHSELNLSSLELGDSALYFCASSPTRGDRSTDTQYFGPGTRLTVL.

The chain recombines TRBV29-1 with TRBJ2-1; D may be TRBD1 (7 bases). The V gene's germline CDR1 is SQVTM and CDR2 ANQGSEA. The CDR3 loop spans 17 amino acids. V lost 6 bases to trimming and J lost 4 bases, with 25 bases between them. Here the CDR3 reads CSVRQGKTAGPYNEQFF. The CDR3 DNA reads TGCAGCGTCCGACAGGGCAAAACAGCGGGTCCTTACAATGAGCAGTTCTTC.

The chain combines TRBV7-2 with TRBJ2-2; TRBD1 matches at 7 bases. Germline loops: CDR1 SGHTA, CDR2 FQGNSA. The CDR3 is made up of 16 amino acids. The J segment lost 6 bases and the V segment lost 1 base, leaving 8 bases of the junction unmatched. This chain's CDR3 is CASSLVQGSLAGELFF. The CDR3 DNA sequence: TGTGCCAGCAGCTTAGTACAGGGGTCTTTGGCCGGGGAGCTGTTTTTT.

This sequence joins TRBV7-9 and TRBJ2-1, with D possibly being TRBD1 (6 bases). The length of the CDR3 is 15 residues. The germline CDR1 and CDR2 sequences are SEHNR and FQNEAQ (reference sequence). Trimming shortened V by 0 bases and J by 8 bases, and 14 bases separated the two germline ends. CDR3 in amino acids: CASSLAGAKWDEQFF. The CDR3 DNA is TGTGCCAGCAGCTTAGCGGGGGCGAAATGGGATGAGCAGTTCTTC. The full variable domain, with the rest looked up from reference TRBV7-9 and TRBJ2-1, is DTGVSQNPRHKITKRGQNVTFRCDPISEHNRLYWYRQTLGQGPEFLTYFQNEAQLEKSRLLSDRFSAERPKGSFSTLEIQRTEQGDSAMYLCASSLAGAKWDEQFFGPGTRLTVL.

This chain links TRBV19 with TRBJ2-1, with 9 nucleotides matching TRBD2. Germline CDR1 is LNHDA and CDR2 is SQIVND (reference sequence). V dropped 6 bases and J dropped 7; count of bases not matched to a gene: 10. The CDR3 covers 15 residues. This CDR3 reads CASRPGVAGVNEQFF. The CDR3 nucleotides read TGTGCCAGTAGACCCGGGGTAGCGGGAGTAAATGAGCAGTTCTTC.

As for this clone: A read error may account for a junction end that differs from germline. The V gene is TRBV2, the J gene TRBJ1-2; 8 bases fit TRBD1. Germline V CDR1 and CDR2: SNHLY, FYNNEI. This CDR3 region has 17 residues. In DNA form, the CDR3 reads TGTGCCAGCAGTGAAGGGGCTGGGCAGGGGGCTAAGTATGGCTACACCTTC. Amino acid sequence: CASSEGAGQGAKYGYTF. The variable domain in full, with the rest retrieved from reference TRBV2 and TRBJ1-2, is EPEVTQTPSHQVTQMGQEVILRCVPISNHLYFYWYRQILGQKVEFLVSFYNNEISEKSEIFDDQFSVERPDGSNFTLKIRSTKLEDSAMYFCASSEGAGQGAKYGYTFGSGTRLTVV.

Here the CDR3 reads CASSTPITTSGRAGNEQFF. The CDR3 DNA reads as TGTGCCAGCAGCACTCCGATTACTACTAGCGGGAGGGCCGGGAATGAGCAGTTCTTC. V and J are TRBV7-6 and TRBJ2-1, with TRBD2 identical over 13 bases. V gave up 5 bases and J gave up 7 bases; unmatched junction bases: 17. Germline values: CDR1 SGHVS, CDR2 FNYEAQ. The CDR3 spans 19 residues.

V usage is TRBV13 and J usage is TRBJ2-7; D is perhaps TRBD1 (5 bases). The CDR3 is 14 residues long. Germline CDR1 reads PRHDT; CDR2 reads FYEKMQ (reference sequence). Trimming took 5 bases from V and 7 from J, leaving 18 bases between them. This CDR3 reads CASSVGHSPGEQYF. DNA for the CDR3: TGTGCCAGCAGCGTTGGACACTCCCCAGGGGAGCAGTACTTC. Full variable domain (remainder filled in from reference TRBV13 and TRBJ2-7): AAGVIQSPRHLIKEKRETATLKCYPIPRHDTVYWYQQGPGQDPQFLISFYEKMQSDKGSIPDRFSAQQFSDYHSELNMSSLELGDSALYFCASSVGHSPGEQYFGPGTRLTVT.

The V and J genes are TRBV7-3 and TRBJ1-1; D is unclear. CDR1 is SGHTA and CDR2 is FQGTGA in the germline V gene. The CDR3 is 14 amino acids. V was shortened by 5 bases and J by 6 bases, with 16 bases between the two germline ends. In DNA, the CDR3 is TGTGCCAGCAGCCCCTCAAGCGGTTCCCCTGAAGCTTTCTTT. Amino acids: CASSPSSGSPEAFF.

This clone was observed a few times. The same CDR3 arises from other DNA sequences in this sample as well. The rearrangement joins TRBV11-3 to TRBJ2-7; no firm D call. The CDR3 length is 12 residues. The V gene lost 0 bases and the J gene lost 2 bases, with 2 bases spanning the gap. In germline, CDR1 is SGHNT, CDR2 YENEEA. The CDR3: CASSLDTYEQYF. The CDR3 bases are TGTGCCAGCAGCTTAGATACCTACGAGCAGTACTTC.